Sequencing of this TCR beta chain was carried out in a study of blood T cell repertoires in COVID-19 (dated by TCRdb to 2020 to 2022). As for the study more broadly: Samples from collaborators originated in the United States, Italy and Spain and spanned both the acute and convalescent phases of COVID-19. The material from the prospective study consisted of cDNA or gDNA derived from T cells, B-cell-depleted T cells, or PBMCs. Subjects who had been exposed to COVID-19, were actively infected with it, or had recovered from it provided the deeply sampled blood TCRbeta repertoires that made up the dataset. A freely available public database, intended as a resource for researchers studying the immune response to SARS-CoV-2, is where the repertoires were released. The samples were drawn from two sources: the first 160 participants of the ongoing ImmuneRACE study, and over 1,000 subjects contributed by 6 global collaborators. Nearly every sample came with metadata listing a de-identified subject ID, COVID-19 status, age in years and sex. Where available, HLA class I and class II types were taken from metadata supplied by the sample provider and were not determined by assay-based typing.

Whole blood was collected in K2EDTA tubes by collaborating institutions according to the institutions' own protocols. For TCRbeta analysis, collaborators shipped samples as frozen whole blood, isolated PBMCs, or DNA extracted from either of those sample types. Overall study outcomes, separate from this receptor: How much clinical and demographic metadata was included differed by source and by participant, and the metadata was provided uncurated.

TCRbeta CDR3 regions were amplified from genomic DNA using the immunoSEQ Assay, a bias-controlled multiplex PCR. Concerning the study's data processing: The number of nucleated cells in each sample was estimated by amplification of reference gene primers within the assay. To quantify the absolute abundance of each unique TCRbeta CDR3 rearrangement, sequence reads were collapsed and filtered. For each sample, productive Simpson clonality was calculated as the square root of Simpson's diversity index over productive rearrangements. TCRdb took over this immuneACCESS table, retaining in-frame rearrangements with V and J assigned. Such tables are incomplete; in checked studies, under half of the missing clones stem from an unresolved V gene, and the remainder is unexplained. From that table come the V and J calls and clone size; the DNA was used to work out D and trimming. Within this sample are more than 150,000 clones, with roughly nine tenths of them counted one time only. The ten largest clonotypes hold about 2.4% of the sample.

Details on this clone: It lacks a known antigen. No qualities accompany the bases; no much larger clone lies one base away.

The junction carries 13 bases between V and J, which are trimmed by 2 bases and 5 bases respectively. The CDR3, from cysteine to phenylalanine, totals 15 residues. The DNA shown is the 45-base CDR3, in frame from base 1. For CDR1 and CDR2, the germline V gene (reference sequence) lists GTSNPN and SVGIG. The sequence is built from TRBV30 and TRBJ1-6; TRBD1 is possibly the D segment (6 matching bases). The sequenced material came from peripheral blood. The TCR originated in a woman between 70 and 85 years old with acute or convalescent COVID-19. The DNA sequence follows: TGTGCCTGGAGTCACGGACACAGGGATAATTCACCCCTCCACTTT. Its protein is CAWSHGHRDNSPLHF. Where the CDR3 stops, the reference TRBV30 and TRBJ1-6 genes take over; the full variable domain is SQTIHQWPATLVQPVGSPLSLECTVEGTSNPNLYWYRQAAGRGLQLLFYSVGIGQISSEVPQNLSASRPQDRQFILSSKKLLLSDSGFYLCAWSHGHRDNSPLHFGNGTRLTVT.